The present TCR beta chain was sequenced within a study of blood T cell repertoires in COVID-19. Study context: Acute and convalescent COVID-19 specimens originated in the United States, Italy and Spain.

The CDR3 is 14 amino acids. Germline V gene data show CDR1 as KGHDR and CDR2 as SFDVKD. V lost 1 base to trimming and J lost 4 bases, with 9 bases between them. In the authors' methods: Reference gene primers were amplified, and this amplification served to estimate nucleated cell counts. Clones were sequenced by immunoSEQ multiplex PCR, and TCRdb holds only the in-frame ones, with some missing. V and J calls and clone size come straight from that table; D and trimming were deduced from the DNA. The sample carries roughly 48,000 clones, approximately 80% recorded once. A few counts support this clone.

J is TRBJ1-2 and V is TRBV24-1; the D is unclear. The origin of this receptor is a human donor with active or convalescent COVID-19. The donor label of this sample is uncertain. Sequenced sample: peripheral blood. The CDR3 is CATSDFGDSYGYTF. The CDR3 DNA follows: TGTGCCACCAGTGATTTCGGGGATAGCTATGGCTACACCTTC.